These 5 T cell receptor beta chains came from one sample sequenced in a study of early T cells in non-severe SARS-CoV-2 infection. TCRdb reprocessed the 5' RACE reads via MiXCR and lists one record per CDR3 protein. The data show around 83,000 distinct CDR3 sequences, 10% to 15% seen once. This specimen consisted of whole blood, obtained at baseline. These receptor sequences come from an adult who was a healthcare worker with PCR-confirmed SARS-CoV-2 infection or an uninfected control (not recorded which).

This clonotype was seen a handful of times. The chain employs TRBV6-6 and TRBJ2-7; either TRBD1 or TRBD2 may fit D (5 bases each). Trimming cost V 6 bases and J 7 bases, with 16 bases left between them. Germline V gene sequence: CDR1 MNHNY, CDR2 SVGAGI (reference sequence). The CDR3 contains 13 residues. CDR3 protein: CASRLGPRGEQYF. CDR3 bases: TGTGCCAGCAGACTGGGACCGCGAGGGGAGCAGTACTTC.

This chain uses TRBV3-1 with TRBJ2-3, with D maybe TRBD2 (6 bases). The V and J ends lost 4 bases and 0 bases respectively, with 11 bases between them. Germline V CDR1 and CDR2: LGHDT, YNNKEL (reference sequence). The CDR3 consists of 15 residues. In nucleotides, the CDR3 is TGTGCCAGCAGCCCCAGGGACTGGAGCACAGATACGCAGTATTTT. Its translation: CASSPRDWSTDTQYF.

The sample holds many counts of this clonotype. The rearrangement joins TRBV7-9 to TRBJ1-5; no clear D. V was pared by 3 bases and J by 4 bases, with 7 bases between. This CDR3 has 13 amino acids. The germline V gene has CDR1 SEHNR and CDR2 FQNEAQ (reference sequence). CDR3 residues: CASSFEGNQPQHF. The CDR3 nucleotides are TGTGCCAGCAGCTTTGAGGGAAATCAGCCCCAGCATTTT.

This clonotype turned up a few times. This chain connects TRBV11-3 to TRBJ1-5, with TRBD1 as a possible D gene (5 bases). The CDR3 totals 16 residues. V lost 8 bases and J lost 2, with 19 bases in between. Germline CDR1 reads SGHNT; CDR2 reads YENEEA. The CDR3 DNA reads as TGTGCCAGCGGGAGGGGCAGACCTGTCGGCAATCAGCCCCAGCATTTT. This encodes CASGRGRPVGNQPQHF. Full variable domain (outside the CDR3, taken from reference TRBV11-3 and TRBJ1-5): EAGVVQSPRYKIIEKKQPVAFWCNPISGHNTLYWYLQNLGQGPELLIRYENEEAVDDSQLPKDRFSAERLKGVDSTLKIQPAELGDSAVYLCASGRGRPVGNQPQHFGDGTRLSIL.

The chain links TRBV2 to TRBJ2-2; D not certain. Germline CDR1 SNHLY, CDR2 FYNNEI. CDR3 length: 21 residues. Deletions cut 3 bases from V and 5 bases from J, with 31 bases between. CDR3 residues: CASSELPRAVQKGRLTGELFF. Written as DNA, the CDR3 is TGTGCCAGCAGTGAGTTGCCCCGCGCTGTACAGAAGGGCAGGCTGACCGGGGAGCTGTTTTTT.